The clone carrying this T cell receptor beta chain was counted ten times or more. For TCRbeta, the library was prepared with unique molecular identifiers. Each CDR3 protein gets one entry after TCRdb re-called the PCR reads with MiXCR. The sample yields approximately 200,000 distinct CDR3 sequences, about 14% seen once. This sample was included in a study of T-cell reconstitution after alpha-beta-depleted transplantation in children. V lost 4 bases and J 9 bases, leaving 16 bases between the germline ends. Germline values: CDR1 SGHNT, CDR2 YENEEA. The CDR3 contains 14 residues. Sequencing used PBMCs from the stem cell graft donor, obtained from the stem cell graft. The TCR originated in a human donor who donated a stem cell graft to a child with acute lymphoblastic leukemia. V gene TRBV11-3 combines with J gene TRBJ2-1, with D uncertain. CDR3 protein: CASSSKAPRGEQFF. The CDR3 DNA follows: TGTGCCAGCAGCTCTAAAGCACCCAGAGGTGAGCAGTTCTTC.